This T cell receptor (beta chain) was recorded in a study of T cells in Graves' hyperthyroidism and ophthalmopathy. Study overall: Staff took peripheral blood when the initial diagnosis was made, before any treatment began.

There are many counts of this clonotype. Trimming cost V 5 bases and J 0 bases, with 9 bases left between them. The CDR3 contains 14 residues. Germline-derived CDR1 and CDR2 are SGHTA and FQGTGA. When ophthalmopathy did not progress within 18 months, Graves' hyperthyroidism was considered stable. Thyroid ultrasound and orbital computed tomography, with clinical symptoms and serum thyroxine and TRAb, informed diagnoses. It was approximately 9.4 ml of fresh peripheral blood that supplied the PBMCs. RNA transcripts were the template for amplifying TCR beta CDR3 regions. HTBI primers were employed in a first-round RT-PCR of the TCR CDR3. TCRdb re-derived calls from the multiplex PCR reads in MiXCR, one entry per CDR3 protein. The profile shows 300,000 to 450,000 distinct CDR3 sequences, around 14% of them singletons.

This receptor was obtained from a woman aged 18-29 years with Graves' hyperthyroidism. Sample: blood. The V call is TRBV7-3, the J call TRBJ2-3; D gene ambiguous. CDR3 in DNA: TGTGCCAGCAGCCGGAGTGGGAGCACAGATACGCAGTATTTT. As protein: CASSRSGSTDTQYF.